Listed below are T cell receptor beta chains from one sample, sequenced in a study of early T cells in non-severe SARS-CoV-2 infection. One entry per CDR3 protein results from TCRdb running MiXCR on the 5' RACE reads. Of about 60,000 distinct CDR3 sequences listed, around 8.7% are singletons. Sample: whole blood. Receptors originate from an adult who was a healthcare worker with PCR-confirmed SARS-CoV-2 infection or an uninfected control (not recorded which). Both conserved end residues are part of each CDR3. The D gene is left open where the match is weak. Clone size is shown for a subset of rows, as once, few, many or a class of expanded clone.

abundance	v_gene	j_gene	d_gene	CDR3nt	CDR3aa
.	TRBV7-2	TRBJ2-7	.	TGTGCCAGCAGCCGAACCTACGAGCAGTACTTC	CASSRTYEQYF
many	TRBV7-8	TRBJ2-2	TRBD2	TGTGCCAGCAGCCTAAGGGCGCCGGGGGGGAGCACCGGGGAGCTGTTTTTT	CASSLRAPGGSTGELFF
few	TRBV6-5	TRBJ2-2	.	TGTGCCAGCAGTTCCCGACCAGCTAGGAACACCGGGGAGCTGTTTTTT	CASSSRPARNTGELFF
few	TRBV6-2/TRBV6-3	TRBJ2-1	.	TGTGCCACTAACTCCTACAATGAGCAGTTCTTC	CATNSYNEQFF
.	TRBV6-6	TRBJ1-2	.	TGTGCCAGCAGGCCTGACACAGGTTCTGGCTACACCTTC	CASRPDTGSGYTF
few	TRBV24-1	TRBJ2-1	.	TGTGCCACCAGTGAAGGGACGTCCGCGGGGTACAATGAGCAGTTCTTC	CATSEGTSAGYNEQFF
many	TRBV6-6	TRBJ2-7	TRBD1	TGTGCCAGCAGATCCGGGACAGAGGCCACCTACGAGCAGTACTTC	CASRSGTEATYEQYF
many	TRBV7-3	TRBJ1-3	.	TGTGCCAGCAGCTTAGGACTGATTGGAAACACCATATATTTT	CASSLGLIGNTIYF
many	TRBV15	TRBJ1-2	.	TGTGCCACCAGCACTAGGGGACTCTATGGCTACACCTTC	CATSTRGLYGYTF
few	TRBV6-2/TRBV6-3	TRBJ2-3	.	TGTGCCAGCAGTTACTCGATCGTTCCAGATACGCAGTATTTT	CASSYSIVPDTQYF
few	TRBV10-3	TRBJ2-7	.	TGTGCCACCCAAGTGGATACCTACGAGCAGTACTTC	CATQVDTYEQYF
many	TRBV2	TRBJ2-1	TRBD2	TGTGCCAGCAGGGGACTAGCGGGAGGCAATGAGCAGTTCTTC	CASRGLAGGNEQFF
.	TRBV29-1	TRBJ1-6	TRBD1	TGCAGCGTTCGACAGGGAGGATTCGATTCACCCCTCCACTTT	CSVRQGGFDSPLHF
few	TRBV18	TRBJ1-5	.	TGTGCCAGCTCACCATCCTCGTCTTGGGGGGCTGGCAATCAGCCCCAGCATTTT	CASSPSSSWGAGNQPQHF
.	TRBV4-1	TRBJ2-5	.	TGCGCCAGCAGCCTATATGTGCAGGAGCCTGTGGGGGCCCAGTACTTC	CASSLYVQEPVGAQYF
many	TRBV12-3/TRBV12-4	TRBJ2-1	.	TGTGCCAGCAGCAAACCGACCGGGACGCGGAATGAGCAGTTCTTC	CASSKPTGTRNEQFF
many	TRBV2	TRBJ2-3	.	TGTGCCAGCAGTATGACTAGCACAGATACGCAGTATTTT	CASSMTSTDTQYF